This T cell receptor beta chain was recovered during a study of cytomegalovirus exposure and HLA in healthy donors. A multiplex PCR was run with 60 Vbeta primers and 13 Jbeta primers. Clones were read by immunoSEQ multiplex PCR, and TCRdb kept only the in-frame ones, dropping some. The sample lists approximately 77,000 clones; roughly 78% were seen once. This CDR3 spans 14 amino acids. After removal of 4 bases from V and 3 bases from J, the junction contained 3 bases not matched to a gene. Germline CDR1 and CDR2: KGHSH and LQKENI. This chain links TRBV18 with TRBJ1-1, with 9 bases matching TRBD1. The origin of this receptor is a man aged 40-49 years in good health and CMV-seronegative. Sequencing input: PBMCs. The CDR3 nucleotides read TGTGCCAGCTCACAACAGGGGGCAGACACTGAAGCTTTCTTT. Its protein product is CASSQQGADTEAFF.